The clone carrying this TCR beta chain was seen ten or more times. Its cognate antigen is unknown. Amplified regions were TCR beta CDR3 sequences from RNA transcripts. First-round RT-PCR of the TCR CDR3 relied on the HTBI primer set. TCRdb reprocessed the multiplex PCR reads with MiXCR, giving one entry per CDR3 protein. The table has hundreds of thousands of distinct CDR3 sequences, roughly 15% seen once. The entry originates in a study of T cells in Graves' hyperthyroidism and ophthalmopathy. Study-level results: Model predictions of ophthalmopathy came a median approximately 6 months before onset. Ophthalmopathy was told apart from stable hyperthyroidism by a 13 V-J model. Peripheral blood also featured most of the thyroid clonotypes expanded above 0.001.

Orbital computed tomography and thyroid ultrasound, together with serum TRAb and thyroxine and clinical symptoms, were used for diagnoses. Germline V gene sequence: CDR1 SNHLY, CDR2 FYNNEI. The V end lost 7 bases, the J end lost 6 bases, and 19 bases lay between the germline ends. The CDR3 has 15 amino acids. Sequencing input: blood. This receptor was identified in a woman aged 18-29 years with Graves' hyperthyroidism. The chain has TRBV2 and TRBJ2-1, with a possible D match to TRBD2 (7 bases). CDR3 amino acids: CASIRGWGGGNEQFF. The CDR3 DNA reads as TGTGCCAGCATCAGAGGATGGGGAGGGGGCAATGAGCAGTTCTTC.